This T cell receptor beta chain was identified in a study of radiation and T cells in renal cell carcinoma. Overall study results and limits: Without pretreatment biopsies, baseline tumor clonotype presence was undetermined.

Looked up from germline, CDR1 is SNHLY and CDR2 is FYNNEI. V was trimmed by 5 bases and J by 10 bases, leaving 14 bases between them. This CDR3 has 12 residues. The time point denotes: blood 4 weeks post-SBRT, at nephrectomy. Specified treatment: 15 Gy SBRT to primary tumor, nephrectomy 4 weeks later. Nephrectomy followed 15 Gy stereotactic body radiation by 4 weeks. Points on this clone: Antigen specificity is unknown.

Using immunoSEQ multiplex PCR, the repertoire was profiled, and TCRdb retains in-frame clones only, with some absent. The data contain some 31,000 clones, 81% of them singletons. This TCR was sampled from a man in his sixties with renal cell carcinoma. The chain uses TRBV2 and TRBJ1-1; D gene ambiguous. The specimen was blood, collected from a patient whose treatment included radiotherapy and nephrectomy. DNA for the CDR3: TGTGCCAGCAGTAACCCCCCCCATCGAGCTTTCTTT. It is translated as CASSNPPHRAFF.